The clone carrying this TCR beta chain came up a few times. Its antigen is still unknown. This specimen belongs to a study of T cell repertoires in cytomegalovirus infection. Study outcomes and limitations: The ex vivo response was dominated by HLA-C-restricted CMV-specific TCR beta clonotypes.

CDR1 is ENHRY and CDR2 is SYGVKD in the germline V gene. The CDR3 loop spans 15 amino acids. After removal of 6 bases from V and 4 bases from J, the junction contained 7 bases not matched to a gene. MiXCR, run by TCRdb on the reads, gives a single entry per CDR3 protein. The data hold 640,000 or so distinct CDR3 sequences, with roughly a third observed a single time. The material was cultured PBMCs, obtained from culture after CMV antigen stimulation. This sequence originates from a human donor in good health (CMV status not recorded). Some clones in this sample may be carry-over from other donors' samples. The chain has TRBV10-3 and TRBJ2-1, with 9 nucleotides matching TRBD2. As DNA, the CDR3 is TGTGCCATCAGCCTCATAGCGGGGGAATACAATGAGCAGTTCTTC. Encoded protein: CAISLIAGEYNEQFF.